Presented here are 27 T cell receptor beta chains from one specimen sequenced in a study of cytomegalovirus exposure and HLA in healthy donors. Use of 60 Vbeta and 13 Jbeta primers characterized the PCR. Generated by immunoSEQ multiplex PCR, the TCRdb table keeps only in-frame clones and is missing some. The table has more than 200,000 clones, just under 70% seen once; the top ten hold less than 3%. The sequencing input was PBMCs. The receptors originated from a man aged 35 to 55 in good health and CMV-seropositive.

The chain is built from TRBV4-1 and TRBJ2-3; the match to TRBD1 covers 7 bases. This CDR3 is 17 amino acids long. After removal of 0 bases from V and 7 bases from J, the junction contained 13 bases not matched to a gene. Germline V gene data show CDR1 as MGHRA and CDR2 as YSYEKL. The CDR3 region has the DNA TGCGCCAGCAGCCAAGATTCTTTGCCGGGACAGTTTTATACGCAGTATTTT. Translated, it gives CASSQDSLPGQFYTQYF.

This clone has a handful of counts. In DNA form, the CDR3 reads TGTGCCAGTCTATCGGTATACAATGAGCAGTTCTTC. Residues: CASLSVYNEQFF. The V gene is TRBV19, the J gene TRBJ2-1; D remains ambiguous. The CDR3 sequence is 12 residues long. CDR1 and CDR2 from the germline V gene are LNHDA and SQIVND (reference sequence). V lost 8 bases and J lost 4, with 9 bases in between.

This clone has just a few counts. The chain links TRBV28 to TRBJ2-7; 9 nucleotides match TRBD1. V was clipped by 6 bases and J by 2 bases; unmatched bases: 5. CDR1 is MDHEN and CDR2 is SYDVKM in the germline V gene. The CDR3 contains 14 residues. CDR3 bases: TGTGCCAGCAGGGACAGGGGCGGAACCTACGAGCAGTACTTC. This gives the protein CASRDRGGTYEQYF.

In its sample, this clone was seen a few times. The rearrangement joins TRBV6-5 to TRBJ2-1; 9 bases are a match to TRBD2. CDR3 length equals 14 residues. With 2 bases clipped from V and 9 bases from J, the junction kept 5 bases outside the gene matches. The germline V gene has CDR1 MNHEY and CDR2 SVGAGI. CDR3 in amino acids: CASSYSGGIFEQFF. In nucleotides, the CDR3 is TGTGCCAGCAGTTACAGCGGGGGGATCTTTGAGCAGTTCTTC.

V and J are TRBV7-2 and TRBJ2-3; possibly TRBD2 for D (5 bases). This CDR3 comprises 16 residues. The germline V gene encodes CDR1 SGHTA and CDR2 FQGNSA. V lost 0 bases and J 0 bases, leaving 10 bases between the germline ends. The CDR3 DNA reads as TGTGCCAGCAGCTTAGCTGGCAGAGGGAGCACAGATACGCAGTATTTT. This sequence encodes CASSLAGRGSTDTQYF.

The V call is TRBV5-6, the J call TRBJ2-7; tentative D call: TRBD1 (6 bases). Germline lookup yields CDR1 SGHDT and CDR2 YYEEEE. V was shortened by 2 bases and J by 4 bases, with 10 bases between the two germline ends. This CDR3 comprises 13 residues. CDR3 DNA: TGTGCCAGCAGCTTCAGGGGTCGGTACGAGCAGTACTTC. Translating gives CASSFRGRYEQYF.

The rearrangement joins TRBV7-2 to TRBJ2-3; 8 bases match TRBD2. This CDR3 has 15 amino acids. The ends lost 5 bases at V and 3 bases at J; junction bases unmatched: 7. Germline CDR1 and CDR2: SGHTA and FQGNSA. CDR3 DNA sequence: TGTGCCAGCAGCCCCCGGGGGGGCCAAACAGATACGCAGTATTTT. This codes for CASSPRGGQTDTQYF.

This chain links TRBV5-5 with TRBJ1-3, with D possibly TRBD1 on 6 matching bases. From germline, CDR1 is SGHKS and CDR2 YYEKEE (reference sequence). CDR3 length: 16 residues. V lost 0 bases to trimming and J lost 0 bases, with 10 bases between them. The chain's CDR3 is CASSLGRGLSGNTIYF. The CDR3 region has the DNA TGTGCCAGCAGCTTGGGCAGGGGCCTCTCTGGAAACACCATATATTTT.

To note about this clone: The identical CDR3 is also encoded by other nucleotide sequences in the sample. The rearrangement uses TRBV18 and TRBJ2-2; D remains ambiguous. Trimming removed 3 bases at V and 1 base at J, with 6 bases between. Looked up from germline, CDR1 is KGHSH and CDR2 is LQKENI. CDR3 length equals 14 residues. As DNA, the CDR3 is TGTGCCAGCTCACCCGCGTTGAACACCGGGGAGCTGTTTTTT. Its translation: CASSPALNTGELFF.

This clone was detected only a few times. This chain connects TRBV27 to TRBJ1-6; 9 bases align to TRBD1. This CDR3 region has 17 residues. V trimming: 2 bases; J trimming: 3 bases; junction bases outside the gene matches: 5. Germline-derived CDR1 and CDR2 are MNHEY and SMNVEV (reference sequence). CDR3 in amino acids: CASSLTKDRGYNSPLHF. The CDR3 DNA reads as TGTGCCAGCAGTTTAACAAAGGACAGGGGCTATAATTCACCCCTCCACTTT.

J is TRBJ2-2 and V is TRBV11-1; D is undetermined. From germline, CDR1 is SGHAT and CDR2 FQDESV (reference sequence). This CDR3 has 15 amino acids. Trimming pared 6 bases from V and 0 bases from J, leaving 11 bases between. The CDR3 coding sequence is TGTGCCAGCAGTGTTAGTGGTCCGAACACCGGGGAGCTGTTTTTT. This sequence encodes CASSVSGPNTGELFF.

This clone showed up just a few times. The genes are TRBV19 and TRBJ2-7, with 8 bases fitting TRBD2. Unmatched junction bases numbered 1, after V lost 3 bases and J lost 0 bases. CDR3 size: 14 residues. Germline V gene data show CDR1 as LNHDA and CDR2 as SQIVND (reference sequence). The CDR3 reads CASSMLAGSYEQYF. Written as DNA, the CDR3 is TGTGCCAGTAGTATGCTAGCGGGCTCCTACGAGCAGTACTTC. The full variable domain, with the rest looked up from reference TRBV19 and TRBJ2-7, is DGGITQSPKYLFRKEGQNVTLSCEQNLNHDAMYWYRQDPGQGLRLIYYSQIVNDFQKGDIAEGYSVSREKKESFPLTVTSAQKNPTAFYLCASSMLAGSYEQYFGPGTRLTVT.

The chain joins TRBV7-2 to TRBJ2-7; 7 nucleotides agree with TRBD2. CDR3 length: 16 residues. Germline CDR1 reads SGHTA; CDR2 reads FQGNSA. J lost 7 bases, V lost 3 bases, and 15 bases had no gene match. The CDR3 DNA reads as TGTGCCAGCAGCTTTTTTGCAGGGAGGGTGTCTGGGGAGCAGTACTTC. It encodes CASSFFAGRVSGEQYF. Full variable domain (rest looked up from reference TRBV7-2 and TRBJ2-7): GAGVSQSPSNKVTEKGKDVELRCDPISGHTALYWYRQSLGQGLEFLIYFQGNSAPDKSGLPSDRFSAERTGGSVSTLTIQRTQQEDSAVYLCASSFFAGRVSGEQYFGPGTRLTVT.

The rearrangement uses TRBV5-1 and TRBJ2-6; no clear D. V gave up 3 bases and J gave up 0 bases, with 10 bases separating them. The CDR3 loop spans 16 amino acids. Germline V CDR1 and CDR2: SGHRS, YFSETQ. CDR3 DNA sequence: TGCGCCAGCAGCTCCTCGGAGTTCTCTGGGGCCAACGTCCTGACTTTC. It yields the protein CASSSSEFSGANVLTF.

The V call is TRBV6-5, the J call TRBJ2-7; D ambiguous. The ends were cut back, 2 bases at V and 4 bases at J, with 12 bases in the middle. Germline CDR1 MNHEY, CDR2 SVGAGI. This CDR3 is 14 amino acids long. CDR3 amino acids: CASSYGPTFYEQYF. The CDR3 DNA follows: TGTGCCAGCAGTTACGGGCCGACGTTTTACGAGCAGTACTTC.

This chain links TRBV5-6 with TRBJ2-7, with 10 bases that match TRBD2. J gave up 4 bases and V 3 bases, and 7 bases lay outside the gene matches. Germline V gene data show CDR1 as SGHDT and CDR2 as YYEEEE. This CDR3 has 15 amino acids. Here the CDR3 reads CASSSSGGHFYEQYF. The CDR3, as DNA: TGTGCCAGCAGCTCTAGCGGGGGCCATTTTTACGAGCAGTACTTC.

The V call is TRBV5-1, the J call TRBJ2-5; 8 nucleotides agree with TRBD2. CDR1 and CDR2 (germline): SGHRS, YFSETQ. J lost 4 bases, V lost 7 bases, and 15 bases had no gene match. CDR3 length equals 16 residues. The CDR3 coding sequence is TGCGCCAGCGGAACTGGGACTAGTCTAGGCAGAGAGACCCAGTACTTC. Residues: CASGTGTSLGRETQYF.

The rearrangement uses TRBV6-5 and TRBJ1-1; 9 bases are shared with TRBD1. V gave up 6 bases and J gave up 5 bases; unmatched junction bases: 7. Germline V gene sequence: CDR1 MNHEY, CDR2 SVGAGI. There are 14 residues in the CDR3. The CDR3 DNA is TGTGCCAGCAGATCCGGGACAGGGATGACTGAAGCTTTCTTT. Its protein is CASRSGTGMTEAFF.

This clone was seen more than once but under ten times. CDR3 nucleotide sequence: TGTGCCAGTAGTATAGGAGACATGAACACTGAAGCTTTCTTT. Translated: CASSIGDMNTEAFF. V gene TRBV19 combines with J gene TRBJ1-1; no definite D call. Germline V lookup: CDR1 LNHDA, CDR2 SQIVND (reference sequence). This CDR3 has 14 amino acids. Trimming shortened V by 1 base and J by 0 bases, and 6 bases separated the two germline ends.

This clone came up a few times. The chain uses TRBV5-1 and TRBJ1-2, with 12 bases fitting TRBD1. In germline, CDR1 is SGHRS, CDR2 YFSETQ. CDR3 length: 16 amino acids. V lost 7 bases to trimming and J lost 6 bases; unmatched junction nucleotides: 13. CDR3 protein: CASADSGTGGRDGYTF. CDR3 DNA sequence: TGCGCCAGCGCTGACTCCGGGACAGGGGGCAGGGATGGCTACACCTTC.

This rearrangement joins TRBV6-6 to TRBJ2-3; 8 bases match TRBD2. From germline, CDR1 is MNHNY and CDR2 SVGAGI (reference sequence). The junction had 9 bases not matched to a gene; V was cut back by 4 bases and J by 6 bases. The CDR3 consists of 15 residues. CDR3 in amino acids: CASSSYPGGADTQYF. DNA for the CDR3: TGTGCCAGCAGTTCTTACCCCGGGGGGGCGGATACGCAGTATTTT.

The chain combines TRBV28 with TRBJ2-7; 8 bases are shared with TRBD1. CDR1 is MDHEN, CDR2 SYDVKM, per germline. J lost 2 bases, V lost 10 bases, and 7 bases had no gene match. The CDR3 has 13 amino acids. The CDR3 protein is CATEGQETYEQYF. The CDR3 DNA follows: TGTGCCACTGAGGGACAGGAGACCTACGAGCAGTACTTC.

The rearrangement links TRBV7-2 to TRBJ1-2; TRBD1 might be the D (6 bases). The CDR3 loop spans 14 amino acids. V lost 1 base, J lost 4 bases, and 10 bases lay in between. The V gene's germline CDR1 is SGHTA and CDR2 FQGNSA. DNA of the CDR3: TGTGCCAGCAGCTTAGTAGGACAGTCCTATGGCTACACCTTC. It codes for CASSLVGQSYGYTF.

The chain carries TRBV9 and TRBJ1-6; possible D gene TRBD1, 5 bases. The CDR3 runs 16 residues. Germline V gives CDR1 SGDLS, CDR2 YYNGEE. The V and J ends lost 4 bases and 8 bases respectively, with 19 bases between them. The CDR3 DNA reads as TGTGCCAGCAGCACGGGACTCCAGGGTCCTGATTCACCCCTCCACTTT. Residues: CASSTGLQGPDSPLHF.

The chain employs TRBV7-2 and TRBJ2-3; 10 bases align to TRBD2. The CDR3 extends over 16 amino acids. After removal of 0 bases from V and 5 bases from J, the junction contained 5 bases not matched to a gene. CDR1 is SGHTA and CDR2 is FQGNSA in the germline V gene. The chain's CDR3 is CASSLASGGAGDTQYF. The CDR3 coding sequence is TGTGCCAGCAGCTTAGCCAGCGGGGGGGCCGGAGATACGCAGTATTTT.

This clone was observed a few times. The CDR3 region is CASAVRGAYNEQFF. CDR3 DNA sequence: TGTGCCAGCGCGGTGCGGGGGGCTTACAATGAGCAGTTCTTC. The chain couples TRBV2 to TRBJ2-1; 8 nucleotides match TRBD2. Unmatched junction bases numbered 7, after V lost 8 bases and J lost 4 bases. The germline CDR1 and CDR2 sequences are SNHLY and FYNNEI. CDR3 length: 14 residues.

The rearrangement joins TRBV19 to TRBJ1-3; 7 nucleotides align to TRBD1. The CDR3 extends over 12 amino acids. V trimming: 5 bases; J trimming: 9 bases; junction bases outside the gene matches: 4. Germline V gene sequence: CDR1 LNHDA, CDR2 SQIVND (reference sequence). CDR3: CASSPHRGTIYF. The CDR3 DNA reads as TGTGCCAGTAGTCCGCACAGGGGCACCATATATTTT. The full variable domain, completed using reference TRBV19 and TRBJ1-3, is DGGITQSPKYLFRKEGQNVTLSCEQNLNHDAMYWYRQDPGQGLRLIYYSQIVNDFQKGDIAEGYSVSREKKESFPLTVTSAQKNPTAFYLCASSPHRGTIYFGEGSWLTVV.